This TCR beta chain came from a study of blood T cell repertoires in COVID-19. Study information: Italy, Spain and the United States were the sources of the convalescent and acute COVID-19 samples. Nucleic acid was either cDNA or gDNA, and it came from T cells, B-cell-depleted T cells, or PBMCs.

Trimming shortened V by 1 base and J by 2 bases, and 12 bases separated the two germline ends. CDR1 is LNHNV, CDR2 YYDKDF, per germline (reference sequence). The CDR3 has 16 amino acids. Original methodology: Researchers report that nucleated cell counts were estimated from reference gene primer amplification. Measured with immunoSEQ multiplex PCR; TCRdb has only the in-frame clones, and not every one. V and J calls and clone size come straight from that table; D and trimming were deduced from the DNA. The table records 190,000 or so clones, approximately 87% of them present only once. Source material: peripheral blood. V and J are TRBV15 and TRBJ2-4, with D uncertain. The receptor was isolated from a man between 60 and 75 years old who had recovered from COVID-19. The CDR3 sequence is CATSRGADNTKNIQYF. The CDR3 DNA reads as TGTGCCACCAGCAGAGGTGCGGATAACACCAAAAACATTCAGTACTTC.